The 19 T cell receptor beta chains reported below all come from one sample, sequenced in a study of OX40 agonist ivuxolimab in advanced cancers. The data were produced by immunoSEQ multiplex PCR, yet TCRdb's version contains in-frame clones alone and is incomplete. This table holds some 100,000 clones, about nine tenths found once. Specimen: CD4+ or CD8+ T cells sorted from blood, collected in a trial of the OX40 agonist ivuxolimab. The receptors were gathered from an adult with an advanced solid tumor such as melanoma, head and neck, liver or kidney cancer.

This chain connects TRBV5-1 to TRBJ1-4; TRBD1 aligns across 7 bases. Germline-derived CDR1 and CDR2 are SGHRS and YFSETQ. Germline trimming cut 3 bases from V and 4 bases from J; bases unmatched to any gene: 6. The CDR3 has 15 residues. DNA of the CDR3: TGCGCCAGCAGCTCGTCTGGACAGGATAATGAAAAACTGTTTTTT. Residues: CASSSSGQDNEKLFF.

The chain couples TRBV5-1 to TRBJ2-2, with unresolved D. The V and J ends lost 7 bases and 2 bases respectively, with 12 bases between them. The CDR3 runs 14 residues. The germline V gene has CDR1 SGHRS and CDR2 YFSETQ. The CDR3 sequence: CASALETNTGELFF. The CDR3 region has the DNA TGCGCCAGCGCCCTAGAGACAAACACCGGGGAGCTGTTTTTT.

This sequence joins TRBV4-1 and TRBJ2-7; tentative D call: TRBD1 (6 bases). Between the trimmed V and J ends, which lost 4 bases and 3 bases, there was a span of 13 bases. In germline, CDR1 is MGHRA, CDR2 YSYEKL. The CDR3 sequence is 14 residues long. The DNA for the CDR3 is TGCGCCAGCAGCCGACAAGCCAGGGGCTACGAGCAGTACTTC. It yields the protein CASSRQARGYEQYF.

The V and J genes are TRBV10-3 and TRBJ2-1, with TRBD2 matching over 14 bases. The germline gives CDR1 ENHRY, CDR2 SYGVKD. The CDR3 sequence is 16 residues long. V gave up 4 bases and J gave up 6 bases; unmatched junction bases: 5. The CDR3 sequence is CAISVGTSGSRNEQFF. The CDR3 coding sequence is TGTGCCATCAGTGTCGGGACTAGCGGGAGTCGCAATGAGCAGTTCTTC.

The J gene is TRBJ2-5, the V gene TRBV5-1; D is uncertain. The germline CDR1 and CDR2 sequences are SGHRS and YFSETQ. The CDR3 has 14 amino acids. Trimming took off 3 bases at V and 1 base at J, with 10 bases between the two ends. The DNA for the CDR3 is TGCGCCAGCAGCTCCGGACGGATCCAAGAGACCCAGTACTTC. This encodes CASSSGRIQETQYF.

The V gene is TRBV5-6, the J gene TRBJ2-3, with D perhaps matching TRBD1 or TRBD2 (8 bases each). The V gene's germline CDR1 is SGHDT and CDR2 YYEEEE. The CDR3 is 19 amino acids. Trimming pared 6 bases from V and 6 bases from J, leaving 32 bases between. CDR3 in DNA: TGTGCCAGCACCCGGCGTTTTGTCGGGGGGGGACAGGTGTATGATACGCAGTATTTT. Translating gives CASTRRFVGGGQVYDTQYF.

The genes are TRBV30 and TRBJ1-5; no reliable D call. Trimming shortened V by 2 bases and J by 4 bases, and 6 bases separated the two germline ends. The CDR3 has 12 residues. The germline V gene has CDR1 GTSNPN and CDR2 SVGIG (reference sequence). The chain's CDR3 is CAWSPPNQPQHF. DNA of the CDR3: TGTGCCTGGAGTCCACCTAATCAGCCCCAGCATTTT.

As for this clone: Other DNA sequences within the sample encode an identical CDR3. The rearrangement links TRBV5-4 to TRBJ1-2; no firm D call. There are 15 residues in the CDR3. CDR1 is SGHNT, CDR2 YYREEE, per germline (reference sequence). V dropped 0 bases and J dropped 7 bases, with 16 bases sitting between them. This chain's CDR3 is CASSLALSNAGGYTF. CDR3 in DNA: TGTGCCAGCAGCTTGGCCCTCTCTAACGCGGGTGGCTACACCTTC. Full variable domain (rest looked up from reference TRBV5-4 and TRBJ1-2): ETGVTQSPTHLIKTRGQQVTLRCSSQSGHNTVSWYQQALGQGPQFIFQYYREEENGRGNFPPRFSGLQFPNYSSELNVNALELDDSALYLCASSLALSNAGGYTFGSGTRLTVV.

This clone was observed many times. The rearrangement joins TRBV9 to TRBJ1-4; D not certain. Germline-derived CDR1 and CDR2 are SGDLS and YYNGEE. The V and J ends lost 3 bases and 8 bases respectively, with 17 bases between them. This CDR3 comprises 15 residues. CDR3: CASSADSGSPEKLFF. The CDR3 nucleotides read TGTGCCAGCAGCGCCGATTCCGGGTCTCCCGAAAAACTGTTTTTT.

With regard to this clone: The junction does not match germline at one end; this may be a read error. V usage is TRBV18 and J usage is TRBJ1-2, with 7 bases that match TRBD1. Germline V gene data show CDR1 as KGHSH and CDR2 as LQKENI. The CDR3 totals 16 residues. DNA for the CDR3: TGTGCCAGCTCGCCACAAGACCCGACAGGGTATTATGGCTACACCTTC. It specifies CASSPQDPTGYYGYTF.

This chain joins TRBV19 and TRBJ2-2; 10 bases agree with TRBD2. The V and J ends lost 3 bases and 4 bases, in that order; junction bases with no gene match: 11. Germline-derived CDR1 and CDR2 are LNHDA and SQIVND (reference sequence). The CDR3 has 18 amino acids. The CDR3: CASSISGAGGPGTGELFF. CDR3 DNA: TGTGCCAGTAGTATTTCGGGAGCGGGAGGGCCAGGCACCGGGGAGCTGTTTTTT.

This chain uses TRBV6-1 with TRBJ2-3; TRBD1 matches at 11 bases. CDR3 length equals 17 residues. The germline CDR1 and CDR2 sequences are MNHNS and SASEGT. V shed 3 bases and J 4 bases; nucleotides not matched to a gene: 9. The chain's CDR3 is CASSEPGQGVGPDTQYF. The CDR3 region has the DNA TGTGCCAGCAGTGAGCCGGGACAGGGGGTTGGCCCAGATACGCAGTATTTT.

This clone was observed a single time. The V and J genes are TRBV6-1 and TRBJ2-2; the D is unclear. The CDR3 is 14 amino acids. Germline-derived CDR1 and CDR2 are MNHNS and SASEGT. Deletions cut 6 bases from V and 15 bases from J, with 23 bases between. CDR3 loop: CASSERAVGPLLFF. CDR3 in DNA: TGTGCCAGCAGCGAAAGGGCGGTTGGCCCACTGTTGTTTTTT.

V usage is TRBV7-6 and J usage is TRBJ2-5, with 7 positions matching TRBD1. The length of the CDR3 is 13 residues. Germline loops: CDR1 SGHVS, CDR2 FNYEAQ. V gave up 5 bases and J gave up 7 bases; unmatched junction bases: 7. The CDR3, as DNA: TGTGCCAGCAGCGCCGGACAGGCGATGACCCAGTACTTC. It yields the protein CASSAGQAMTQYF.

This chain connects TRBV18 to TRBJ1-1; D unresolved. CDR1 is KGHSH, CDR2 LQKENI, per germline. The V and J ends lost 2 bases and 6 bases respectively, with 10 bases between them. The CDR3 contains 13 residues. The CDR3 coding sequence is TGTGCCAGCTCACCAGGGGTTGAGGCTGAAGCTTTCTTT. Translated, it gives CASSPGVEAEAFF.

This clone was observed a single time. The chain has TRBV19 and TRBJ2-4; 12 positions match TRBD2. The CDR3 has 18 residues. Per germline, CDR1 LNHDA and CDR2 SQIVND (reference sequence). The J segment lost 0 bases and the V segment lost 3 bases, leaving 6 bases of the junction unmatched. The chain's CDR3 is CASSIVGLAGIAKNIQYF. The CDR3 DNA reads as TGTGCCAGTAGTATTGTTGGACTAGCGGGGATAGCCAAAAACATTCAGTACTTC.

The table lists this clone with a few counts. This chain uses TRBV6-1 with TRBJ1-1, with 7 bases matching TRBD1. The trim removed 2 bases at V and 1 base at J, leaving 1 base unmatched. The CDR3 loop spans 14 amino acids. Germline V gene sequence: CDR1 MNHNS, CDR2 SASEGT. The CDR3 loop reads CASSEQGGNTEAFF. The DNA of the CDR3 is TGTGCCAGCAGTGAACAGGGGGGGAACACTGAAGCTTTCTTT.

About this clone: Relative to the germline gene, one junction end is altered; a read error may explain this. V gene TRBV7-7 combines with J gene TRBJ2-5; 7 bases match TRBD2. Germline CDR1 and CDR2: SSHAT and FNYEAQ (reference sequence). The CDR3 is 14 residues long. The CDR3, as DNA: TGTGCTAGCAGTCGGGGAGGGTTCGCAGAGACCCAGTACTTC. Protein: CASSRGGFAETQYF.

This chain uses TRBV19 with TRBJ2-2; 7 bases agree with TRBD1. V dropped 7 bases and J dropped 4; count of bases not matched to a gene: 6. Germline CDR1 and CDR2: LNHDA and SQIVND (reference sequence). The CDR3 loop spans 14 amino acids. The CDR3 loop reads CASKKGAGTGELFF. Written as DNA, the CDR3 is TGTGCCAGTAAGAAGGGGGCGGGCACCGGGGAGCTGTTTTTT. Variable domain in full (rest from reference TRBV19 and TRBJ2-2): DGGITQSPKYLFRKEGQNVTLSCEQNLNHDAMYWYRQDPGQGLRLIYYSQIVNDFQKGDIAEGYSVSREKKESFPLTVTSAQKNPTAFYLCASKKGAGTGELFFGEGSRLTVL.